Below, 13 T cell receptor beta chains from the same sample are listed, as sequenced in a study of CD8 T cells in Susac syndrome (dated by TCRdb to about 2019). Libraries came from the immunoSEQ multiplex PCR assay. RNA was extracted with the RNeasy kit and roughly 0.45 to 1 ug was reverse transcribed using random hexamers. Starting from the raw public reads, TCRdb applied fastp trimming at Q25, assembled clones with MiXCR and retained in-frame beta chains. One record per CDR3 amino acid sequence lists the most common genes and DNA. The sample includes 95,000 to 150,000 distinct CDR3 sequences, with roughly 94% observed a single time. The ten largest clones add up to about 0.3% of the sample. Sequencing used CD8+ T cells from PBMCs. The receptors were gathered from a human donor with Susac syndrome.

The genes are TRBV6-1 and TRBJ2-2; TRBD1 is a possible D gene (6 bases). This CDR3 spans 17 amino acids. Germline values: CDR1 MNHNS, CDR2 SASEGT. V shed 5 bases and J shed 4 bases, with 20 bases lying between them. The CDR3 bases are TGTGCCAGCAGTACGTCAAACAGGGCCCGGAGCACCGGGGAGCTGTTTTTT. Residues: CASSTSNRARSTGELFF.

The chain combines TRBV7-8 with TRBJ2-2, with D possibly TRBD2 on 6 matching bases. Germline V gene sequence: CDR1 SGHVS, CDR2 FQNEAQ. V dropped 8 bases and J dropped 4 bases, with 11 bases sitting between them. The CDR3 covers 13 residues. In nucleotides, the CDR3 is TGTGCCAGCGCGCGGGGACTCACCGGGGAGCTGTTTTTT. Its translation is CASARGLTGELFF. The full variable domain, rest sourced from reference TRBV7-8 and TRBJ2-2, is GAGVSQSPRYKVAKRGQDVALRCDPISGHVSLFWYQQALGQGPEFLTYFQNEAQLDKSGLPSDRFFAERPEGSVSTLKIQRTQQEDSAVYLCASARGLTGELFFGEGSRLTVL.

The V and J genes are TRBV2 and TRBJ2-5; D unclear. The CDR3 extends over 14 amino acids. The ends were cut back, 6 bases at V and 1 base at J, with 12 bases in the middle. The V gene's germline CDR1 is SNHLY and CDR2 FYNNEI. This CDR3 reads CASRDSGLQETQYF. CDR3 DNA sequence: TGTGCCAGCAGGGATTCCGGGCTCCAAGAGACCCAGTACTTC.

The V call is TRBV4-1, the J call TRBJ1-3; no reliable D call. Germline-derived CDR1 and CDR2 are MGHRA and YSYEKL. The CDR3 extends over 15 amino acids. Trimming stripped 4 bases from V and 3 bases from J, with 13 bases between. CDR3 amino acids: CASSLEDGHGNTIYF. In DNA form, the CDR3 reads TGCGCCAGCAGCCTCGAGGACGGCCATGGAAACACCATATATTTT.

This rearrangement joins TRBV4-3 to TRBJ2-3, with 7 nucleotides matching TRBD2. Trimming at V came to 6 bases and at J to 0 bases, leaving 0 bases not matched to a gene. The germline V gene has CDR1 LGHNA and CDR2 YSLEER. The CDR3 runs 13 residues. CDR3 loop: CASRGLSTDTQYF. The CDR3 nucleotides read TGCGCCAGCAGGGGACTAAGCACAGATACGCAGTATTTT.

The V and J genes are TRBV7-9 and TRBJ2-5; 10 bases match TRBD1. Unmatched junction bases numbered 8, after V lost 5 bases and J lost 5 bases. Germline V gives CDR1 SEHNR, CDR2 FQNEAQ (reference sequence). The length of the CDR3 is 15 residues. In DNA, the CDR3 is TGTGCCAGCAGCCCGCGACAGGGGGCGGTGGAGACCCAGTACTTC. Translation: CASSPRQGAVETQYF.

This rearrangement joins TRBV27 to TRBJ2-1; D unclear. Per the germline V gene, CDR1 is MNHEY and CDR2 is SMNVEV (reference sequence). V dropped 4 bases and J dropped 0 bases, with 7 bases sitting between them. The CDR3 length is 14 residues. DNA for the CDR3: TGTGCCAGCAGTTCCGAAAGCTCCTACAATGAGCAGTTCTTC. As protein: CASSSESSYNEQFF.

This chain connects TRBV12-3 or TRBV12-4 to TRBJ2-3; no firm D call. CDR3 size: 14 residues. Trimming removed 9 bases from V and 0 bases from J, with 13 bases in between. The CDR3, as DNA: TGTGCCAGTCAAGACGCCACTAGCACAGATACGCAGTATTTT. This codes for CASQDATSTDTQYF.

V gene TRBV5-1 combines with J gene TRBJ2-1; the D gene is possibly TRBD2 (5 bases). The ends were cut back, 3 bases at V and 9 bases at J, with 31 bases in the middle. The CDR3 has 19 residues. Germline V lookup: CDR1 SGHRS, CDR2 YFSETQ. The CDR3 region is CASSSSPTLRAPVEGEQFF. The DNA of the CDR3 is TGCGCCAGCAGCTCCTCACCCACCTTACGGGCCCCGGTTGAGGGTGAGCAGTTCTTC.

The chain uses TRBV25-1 and TRBJ1-3; D call uncertain. Trimming left V 5 bases short and J 2 bases short, with 7 bases between. The V gene's germline CDR1 is MGHDK and CDR2 SYGVNS. This CDR3 comprises 13 residues. The CDR3 DNA reads as TGTGCCAGCAGTCGAGACGCTGGAAACACCATATATTTT. It translates to CASSRDAGNTIYF. The whole variable domain, filled in from reference TRBV25-1 and TRBJ1-3, reads EADIYQTPRYLVIGTGKKITLECSQTMGHDKMYWYQQDPGMELHLIHYSYGVNSTEKGDLSSESTVSRIRTEHFPLTLESARPSHTSQYLCASSRDAGNTIYFGEGSWLTVV.

The chain combines TRBV12-3 or TRBV12-4 with TRBJ1-2; unclear D gene. The CDR3 is made up of 13 amino acids. V was pared by 10 bases and J by 6 bases, with 18 bases between. The CDR3 sequence is CATEPVGEDGYTF. As DNA, the CDR3 is TGTGCCACCGAACCGGTGGGCGAAGATGGCTACACCTTC.

The sample holds one count of this clonotype. The V gene is TRBV13, the J gene TRBJ2-3; the D is unclear. The germline CDR1 and CDR2 sequences are PRHDT and FYEKMQ (reference sequence). V lost 4 bases and J 2 bases, leaving 13 bases between the germline ends. The CDR3 contains 15 residues. CDR3 sequence reads: CASSSDWISTDTQYF. In DNA form, the CDR3 reads TGTGCCAGCAGCTCCGACTGGATTTCCACAGATACGCAGTATTTT.

This sequence joins TRBV2 and TRBJ2-1; no reliable D call. Trimming removed 7 bases at V and 0 bases at J, with 16 bases between. CDR1 and CDR2 (germline): SNHLY, FYNNEI. The CDR3 consists of 16 residues. CDR3 loop: CASTQTPRSSYNEQFF. The CDR3 DNA is TGTGCCAGCACCCAGACCCCTAGGAGCTCCTACAATGAGCAGTTCTTC.